What follows describes a single T cell receptor beta chain. The antigen is not known. The data derive from a study of T cell responses to AZD1222 COVID-19 vaccine. Overall study findings and caveats: Donors were mostly white British, more females; clonal diversity possibly underestimated.

Using immunoSEQ multiplex PCR, the repertoire was profiled, and TCRdb retains in-frame clones only, with some absent. The table records more than 100,000 clones, more than 90% of them present only once. The V and J ends lost 3 bases and 10 bases, in that order; junction bases with no gene match: 6. The CDR3 runs to 13 residues. Germline V gene data show CDR1 as LGHNA and CDR2 as YSLEER. The sequence derives from an adult in good health. The specimen comprised peripheral blood, sampled on day 0 of AZD1222 vaccination. The chain carries TRBV4-3 and TRBJ1-2; 9 bases map to TRBD1. The CDR3 protein is CASSHGTGTFYTF. Here the CDR3 DNA reads TGCGCCAGCAGCCATGGGACAGGGACCTTCTACACCTTC.